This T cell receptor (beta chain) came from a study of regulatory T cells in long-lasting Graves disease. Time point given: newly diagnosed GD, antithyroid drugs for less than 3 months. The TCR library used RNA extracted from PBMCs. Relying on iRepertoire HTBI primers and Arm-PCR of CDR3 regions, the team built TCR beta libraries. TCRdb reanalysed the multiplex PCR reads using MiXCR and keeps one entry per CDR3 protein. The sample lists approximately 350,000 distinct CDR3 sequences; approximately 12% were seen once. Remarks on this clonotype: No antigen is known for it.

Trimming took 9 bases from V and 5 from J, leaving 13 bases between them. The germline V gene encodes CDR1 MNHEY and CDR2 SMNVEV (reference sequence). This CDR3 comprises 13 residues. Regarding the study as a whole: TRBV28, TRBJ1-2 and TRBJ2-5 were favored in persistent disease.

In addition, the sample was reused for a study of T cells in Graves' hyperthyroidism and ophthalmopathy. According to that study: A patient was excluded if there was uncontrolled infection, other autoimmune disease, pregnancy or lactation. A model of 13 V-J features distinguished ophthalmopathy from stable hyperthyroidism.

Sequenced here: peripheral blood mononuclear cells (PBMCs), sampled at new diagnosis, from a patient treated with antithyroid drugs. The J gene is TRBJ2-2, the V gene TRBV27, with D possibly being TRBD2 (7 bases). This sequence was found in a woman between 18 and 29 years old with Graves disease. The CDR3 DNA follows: TGTGCCAGTGGGGGGGGCGTAACCGGGGAGCTGTTTTTT. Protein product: CASGGGVTGELFF.